This paragraph covers one T cell receptor beta chain sequence. This record belongs to a study of shared clonotypes between healthy human individuals. Here immunoSEQ multiplex PCR was the method, and the copy in TCRdb shows in-frame clones only, minus some. The sample records 1,400,000 or so clones, approximately 98.5% being singletons. The receptor was derived from a man between 25 and 39 years old in good health. Sequencing input: naive CD4+ T cells sorted from blood. Regarding subset: CD45RA+ positively selected.

CDR3 region: CAWIVSGSTDTQYF. The CDR3 nucleotides read TGTGCCTGGATTGTTAGCGGGAGCACAGATACGCAGTATTTT. The chain has TRBV30 and TRBJ2-3; the match to TRBD2 covers 7 bases. The CDR3 runs 14 residues. After removal of 4 bases from V and 0 bases from J, the junction contained 4 bases not matched to a gene. Germline CDR1 and CDR2: GTSNPN and SVGIG (reference sequence).